This T cell receptor (beta chain) was sequenced in a study of T cell repertoires in cytomegalovirus infection. As for the study in general: Matching HLA type, along with CMV infection, was indicated by public TCR beta signatures. Study-level findings and limits: Ex vivo responses were dominated by HLA-C-restricted CMV-specific TCR beta clonotypes. Pooled public TCR beta family frequency picked out CMV carriers with the relevant HLA.

The CDR3 is 12 amino acids. From germline, CDR1 is SGHVS and CDR2 FQNEAQ. As concerns this clonotype: What it binds is unknown. At one boundary the junction diverges from the germline segment, which might be a read error.

Each CDR3 protein is one row after TCRdb ran MiXCR on the reads. The data show 700,000 to 900,000 distinct CDR3 sequences, about 27% seen once. Sequenced here: cultured CD8+ T cells from PBMCs, sampled from culture after CMV antigen stimulation. The V call is TRBV7-8, the J call TRBJ2-1; no definite D call. This receptor was obtained from a human donor in good health (CMV status not recorded). Some clones in this sample may be carry-over from other donors' samples. Here the CDR3 reads CASNLGNNEQFF. The DNA of the CDR3 is TGTGCCAGCAACTTAGGGAACAATGAGCAGTTCTTC.